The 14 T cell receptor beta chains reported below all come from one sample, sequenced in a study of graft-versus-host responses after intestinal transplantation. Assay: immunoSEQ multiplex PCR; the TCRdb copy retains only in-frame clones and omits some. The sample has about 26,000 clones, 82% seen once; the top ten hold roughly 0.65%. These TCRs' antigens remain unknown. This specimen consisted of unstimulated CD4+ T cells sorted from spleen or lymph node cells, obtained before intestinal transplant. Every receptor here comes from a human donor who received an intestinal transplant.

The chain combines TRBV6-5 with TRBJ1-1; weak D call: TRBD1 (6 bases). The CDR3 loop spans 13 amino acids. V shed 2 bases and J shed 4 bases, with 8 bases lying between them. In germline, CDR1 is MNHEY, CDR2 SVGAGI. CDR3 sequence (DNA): TGTGCCAGCAGTTACGTGACAGGCACTGAAGCTTTCTTT. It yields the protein CASSYVTGTEAFF.

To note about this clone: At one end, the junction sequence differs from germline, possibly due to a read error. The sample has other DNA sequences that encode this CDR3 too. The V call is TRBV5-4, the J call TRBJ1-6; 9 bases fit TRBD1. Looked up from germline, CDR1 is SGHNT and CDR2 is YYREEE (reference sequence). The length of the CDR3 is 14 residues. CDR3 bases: TGCGCCAGCAGTTGGGACAGGGTCAATTCACCCCTCCACTTT. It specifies CASSWDRVNSPLHF.

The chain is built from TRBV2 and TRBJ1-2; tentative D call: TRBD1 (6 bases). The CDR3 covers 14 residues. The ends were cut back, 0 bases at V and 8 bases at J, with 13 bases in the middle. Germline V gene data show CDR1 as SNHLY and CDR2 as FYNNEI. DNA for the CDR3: TGTGCCAGCAGTGAAGCTGCAGGGGTGGGAGGCTACACCTTC. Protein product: CASSEAAGVGGYTF.

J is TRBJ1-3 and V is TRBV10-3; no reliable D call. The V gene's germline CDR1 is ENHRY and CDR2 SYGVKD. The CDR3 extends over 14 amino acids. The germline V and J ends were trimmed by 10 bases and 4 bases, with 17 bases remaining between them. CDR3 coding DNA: TGTGCCACCGAGACGCCGGTGGAAGGAAACACCATATATTTT. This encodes CATETPVEGNTIYF.

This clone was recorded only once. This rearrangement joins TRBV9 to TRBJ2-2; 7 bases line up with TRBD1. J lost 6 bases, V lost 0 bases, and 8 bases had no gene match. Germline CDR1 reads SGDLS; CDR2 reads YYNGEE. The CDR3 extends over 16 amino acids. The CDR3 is CASSVATGPVAGELFF. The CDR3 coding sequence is TGTGCCAGCAGCGTAGCGACAGGGCCGGTCGCCGGGGAGCTGTTTTTT.

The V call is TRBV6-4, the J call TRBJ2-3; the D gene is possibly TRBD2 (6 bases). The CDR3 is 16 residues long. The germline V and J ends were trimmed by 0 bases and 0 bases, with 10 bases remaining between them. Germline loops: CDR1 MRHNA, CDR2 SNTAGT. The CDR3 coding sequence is TGTGCCAGCAGTGACTCGCCAGCGGGTAGCACAGATACGCAGTATTTT. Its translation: CASSDSPAGSTDTQYF.

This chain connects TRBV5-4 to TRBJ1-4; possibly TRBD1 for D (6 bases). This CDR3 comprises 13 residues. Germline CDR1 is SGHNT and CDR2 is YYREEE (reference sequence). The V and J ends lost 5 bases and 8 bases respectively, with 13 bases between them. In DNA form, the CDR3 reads TGTGCCAGCAGTTCCTCCAGGGGCGAAAAACTGTTTTTT. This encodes CASSSSRGEKLFF.

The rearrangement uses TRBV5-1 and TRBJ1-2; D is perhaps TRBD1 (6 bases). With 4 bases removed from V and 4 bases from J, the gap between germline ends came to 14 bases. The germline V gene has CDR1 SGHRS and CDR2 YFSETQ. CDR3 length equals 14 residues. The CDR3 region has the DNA TGCGCCAGCAGCCCCTACAGGGAAGCCTATGGCTACACCTTC. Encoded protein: CASSPYREAYGYTF.

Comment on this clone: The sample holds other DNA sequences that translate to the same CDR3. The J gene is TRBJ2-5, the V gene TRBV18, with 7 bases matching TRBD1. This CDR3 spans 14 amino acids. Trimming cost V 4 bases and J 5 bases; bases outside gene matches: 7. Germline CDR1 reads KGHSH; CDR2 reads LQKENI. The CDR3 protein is CASSHQQGQETQYF. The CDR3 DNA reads TGTGCCAGCTCACACCAACAGGGACAGGAGACCCAGTACTTC.

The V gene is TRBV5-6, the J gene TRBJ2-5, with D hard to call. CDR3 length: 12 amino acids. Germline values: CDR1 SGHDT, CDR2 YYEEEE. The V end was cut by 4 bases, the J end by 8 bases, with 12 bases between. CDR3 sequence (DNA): TGTGCCAGCAGCCCCCAGCTGGGAACCCAGTACTTC. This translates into CASSPQLGTQYF.

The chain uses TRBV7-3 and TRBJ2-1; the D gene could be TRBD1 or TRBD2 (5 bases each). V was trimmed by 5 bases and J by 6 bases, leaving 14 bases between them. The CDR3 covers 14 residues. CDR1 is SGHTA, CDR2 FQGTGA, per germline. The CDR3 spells CASSLGPGTNEQFF. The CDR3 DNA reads TGTGCCAGCAGCCTGGGTCCGGGGACCAATGAGCAGTTCTTC. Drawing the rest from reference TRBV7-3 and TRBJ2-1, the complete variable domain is GAGVSQTPSNKVTEKGKYVELRCDPISGHTALYWYRQSLGQGPEFLIYFQGTGAADDSGLPNDRFFAVRPEGSVSTLKIQRTERGDSAVYLCASSLGPGTNEQFFGPGTRLTVL.

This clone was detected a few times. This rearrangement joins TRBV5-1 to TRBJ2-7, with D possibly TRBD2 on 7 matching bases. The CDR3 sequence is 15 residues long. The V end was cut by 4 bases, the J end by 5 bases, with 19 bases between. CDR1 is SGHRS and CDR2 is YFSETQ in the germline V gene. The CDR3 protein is CASSLGGQFVDEQYF. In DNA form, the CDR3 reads TGCGCCAGCAGCCTCGGGGGGCAGTTTGTCGACGAGCAGTACTTC.

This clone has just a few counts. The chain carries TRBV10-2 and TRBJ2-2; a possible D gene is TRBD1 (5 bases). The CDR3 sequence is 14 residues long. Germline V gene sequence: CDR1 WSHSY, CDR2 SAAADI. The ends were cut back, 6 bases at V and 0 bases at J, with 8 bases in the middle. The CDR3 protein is CASSRVANTGELFF. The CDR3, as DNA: TGCGCCAGCAGCAGGGTAGCGAACACCGGGGAGCTGTTTTTT.

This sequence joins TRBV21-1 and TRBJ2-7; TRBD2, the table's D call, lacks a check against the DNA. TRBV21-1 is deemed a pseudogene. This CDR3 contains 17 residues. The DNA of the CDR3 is TGTGCCAGCACCGTAAACTTTTGGGGGAGGGTTATCCGGTGGCAGTACTTC. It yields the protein CASTVNFWGRVIRWQYF.